At least ten counts were recorded for the clone carrying this T cell receptor (beta chain). Its target is unknown. The junction shows a germline mismatch at one end, possibly a read error. TCRdb reprocessed the RT-PCR reads via MiXCR and lists one record per CDR3 protein. This repertoire shows more than 600,000 distinct CDR3 sequences, about a fifth found once; its top ten account for approximately 10%. This CDR3 is built from 15 residues. Per the germline V gene, CDR1 is SGHRS and CDR2 is YFSETQ. This record comes from a study of response to subunit inactivated influenza vaccine. General study results and limits: Few new T cells, the authors suggested, are recruited by each seasonal influenza vaccination.

This material consisted of PBMCs from blood, taken 5 days after vaccination. The J gene is TRBJ2-7, the V gene TRBV5-1; 13 bases are a match to TRBD2. This TCR was recovered from a man aged 50 to 60 who received an inactivated influenza vaccine. The CDR3, as DNA: TGTGCCAGCAGTCCAAGGACTAGCGGGAGCTACGAGCAGTACTTC. As protein: CASSPRTSGSYEQYF.